The 28 T cell receptor beta chains below come from one sample, sequenced in a study of glioma-infiltrating T cells after dendritic cell vaccination. Clones were read by immunoSEQ multiplex PCR, and TCRdb kept only the in-frame ones, dropping some. The table has approximately 84,000 clones, under 90% seen once; the top ten hold about a sixth. The sequencing here drew on blood, taken before dendritic cell vaccination. The origin of the receptors is a human donor with glioblastoma.

V usage is TRBV7-9 and J usage is TRBJ2-7, with 8 bases that match TRBD2. The germline gives CDR1 SEHNR, CDR2 FQNEAQ (reference sequence). This CDR3 contains 16 residues. V dropped 7 bases and J dropped 2; count of bases not matched to a gene: 13. The CDR3 here is CASTLSLGGDPYEQYF. The CDR3, as DNA: TGTGCCAGCACGCTAAGCCTCGGGGGGGATCCCTACGAGCAGTACTTC.

The V and J genes are TRBV5-4 and TRBJ2-3; D perhaps matches TRBD2 (5 bases). Germline CDR1 reads SGHNT; CDR2 reads YYREEE (reference sequence). The length of the CDR3 is 17 residues. V dropped 0 bases and J dropped 4 bases, with 18 bases sitting between them. CDR3: CASSLAVGLQQPDTQYF. The CDR3 bases are TGTGCCAGCAGCTTGGCAGTTGGACTCCAGCAGCCAGATACGCAGTATTTT.

The genes are TRBV13 and TRBJ2-7; 8 bases match TRBD2. V lost 5 bases, J lost 0 bases, and 12 bases stayed unmatched. The CDR3 is 17 amino acids. The germline V gene encodes CDR1 PRHDT and CDR2 FYEKMQ (reference sequence). The CDR3 bases are TGTGCCAGCAGCGGACCGCGGCGGGGGGTTAGCTCCTACGAGCAGTACTTC. It is translated as CASSGPRRGVSSYEQYF. The entire variable domain, with the rest obtained from reference TRBV13 and TRBJ2-7, is as follows: AAGVIQSPRHLIKEKRETATLKCYPIPRHDTVYWYQQGPGQDPQFLISFYEKMQSDKGSIPDRFSAQQFSDYHSELNMSSLELGDSALYFCASSGPRRGVSSYEQYFGPGTRLTVT.

The chain combines TRBV11-3 with TRBJ2-2; weak D call: TRBD1 (5 bases). The CDR3 has 14 residues. Per the germline V gene, CDR1 is SGHNT and CDR2 is YENEEA. Trimming cost V 2 bases and J 2 bases, with 6 bases left between them. DNA of the CDR3: TGTGCCAGCAGCTTACAGGGAAACACCGGGGAGCTGTTTTTT. The encoded protein is CASSLQGNTGELFF.

The CDR3, as DNA: TGTGCCAGCAGCTTAGGGATCGGGGGCTTGGGAGGGTTGAACACTGAAGCTTTCTTT. Amino acid sequence: CASSLGIGGLGGLNTEAFF. J is TRBJ1-1 and V is TRBV7-9; TRBD1 is a possible D gene (6 bases). Trimming removed 1 base from V and 0 bases from J, with 21 bases in between. This CDR3 has 19 amino acids. Germline V gene lookup returns CDR1 SEHNR and CDR2 FQNEAQ (reference sequence).

The chain joins TRBV7-8 to TRBJ1-6; possibly TRBD1 for D (6 bases). CDR1 and CDR2 (germline): SGHVS, FQNEAQ. V dropped 2 bases and J dropped 10 bases, with 15 bases sitting between them. The CDR3 is made up of 15 amino acids. CDR3 loop: CASSLSDSVVSPLHF. DNA of the CDR3: TGTGCCAGCAGCTTATCGGACAGTGTAGTGTCACCCCTCCACTTT.

In its sample, this clone was seen once. This chain uses TRBV30 with TRBJ2-7; 7 bases line up with TRBD1. CDR1 is GTSNPN, CDR2 SVGIG, per germline (reference sequence). The length of the CDR3 is 12 residues. V shed 6 bases and J 0 bases; nucleotides not matched to a gene: 2. The chain's CDR3 is CACGQDSYEQYF. For the CDR3, the DNA is TGTGCCTGCGGACAGGACTCCTACGAGCAGTACTTC.

The chain recombines TRBV29-1 with TRBJ1-1; no firm D call. CDR3 size: 15 residues. V gave up 4 bases and J gave up 1 base, with 16 bases separating them. Germline V gives CDR1 SQVTM, CDR2 ANQGSEA. CDR3: CSVVTATLTNTEAFF. In nucleotides, the CDR3 is TGCAGCGTTGTAACAGCAACCCTGACGAACACTGAAGCTTTCTTT.

The rearrangement uses TRBV7-8 and TRBJ1-5; maybe TRBD1 (5 bases). The CDR3 consists of 15 residues. Germline V gene data show CDR1 as SGHVS and CDR2 as FQNEAQ. Trimming removed 3 bases at V and 3 bases at J, with 12 bases between. The DNA of the CDR3 is TGTGCCAGCAGCTTTTGGGGCCAGCCCAATCAGCCCCAGCATTTT. Translated: CASSFWGQPNQPQHF.

This clone showed up just a few times. The chain combines TRBV2 with TRBJ1-2; 7 bases line up with TRBD1. V gave up 6 bases and J gave up 7 bases; unmatched junction bases: 2. The CDR3 covers 11 residues. Germline CDR1 SNHLY, CDR2 FYNNEI. In DNA form, the CDR3 reads TGTGCCAGCAGGTCAGGGGGTGGCTACACCTTC. Its translation: CASRSGGGYTF.

The chain recombines TRBV29-1 with TRBJ2-1; 11 bases fit TRBD1. The junction had 6 bases not matched to a gene; V was cut back by 1 base and J by 4 bases. This CDR3 is built from 16 residues. The V gene's germline CDR1 is SQVTM and CDR2 ANQGSEA. CDR3 nucleotide sequence: TGCAGCGTTGAAGCCGCGGACAGGGGGCCTTACAATGAGCAGTTCTTC. Translated, it gives CSVEAADRGPYNEQFF.

The V and J genes are TRBV9 and TRBJ2-7; D is unresolved. CDR3 length: 18 residues. V was cut by 0 bases and J by 5 bases, with 24 bases left in between. Germline lookup yields CDR1 SGDLS and CDR2 YYNGEE. The CDR3 DNA reads as TGTGCCAGCAGCGTAGATTTGAGTGGAAGAGGCGTCGCCCACGAGCAGTACTTC. Amino acids: CASSVDLSGRGVAHEQYF.

The rearrangement links TRBV11-2 to TRBJ2-6; 8 bases line up with TRBD2. CDR1 and CDR2 from the germline V gene are SGHAT and FQNNGV. V lost 1 base, J lost 2 bases, and 4 bases stayed unmatched. The CDR3 has 17 residues. The CDR3 DNA follows: TGTGCCAGCAGCTTAGGGGTTAGCGGGGCTGGGGCCAACGTCCTGACTTTC. This encodes CASSLGVSGAGANVLTF.

V is TRBV27 and J is TRBJ1-6; D unclear. Germline V CDR1 and CDR2: MNHEY, SMNVEV (reference sequence). The length of the CDR3 is 14 residues. V lost 6 bases and J lost 6, with 12 bases in between. The CDR3 here is CASRTGLINSPLHF. Written as DNA, the CDR3 is TGTGCCAGCAGGACGGGTCTAATTAATTCACCCCTCCACTTT.

The chain recombines TRBV30 with TRBJ1-2, with 7 bases that match TRBD1. Germline values: CDR1 GTSNPN, CDR2 SVGIG (reference sequence). The V segment lost 3 bases and the J segment 5 bases; nucleotides outside the gene matches: 6. The CDR3 contains 13 residues. CDR3 DNA sequence: TGTGCCTGGAGCGCAGGGGGAAGGTATGGCTACACCTTC. Translation: CAWSAGGRYGYTF. Using reference TRBV30 and TRBJ1-2 for the parts outside the CDR3, the full variable domain is SQTIHQWPATLVQPVGSPLSLECTVEGTSNPNLYWYRQAAGRGLQLLFYSVGIGQISSEVPQNLSASRPQDRQFILSSKKLLLSDSGFYLCAWSAGGRYGYTFGSGTRLTVV.

The V and J genes are TRBV5-5 and TRBJ2-5, with TRBD2 identical over 9 bases. The CDR3 spans 18 residues. With 3 bases clipped from V and 3 bases from J, the junction kept 15 bases outside the gene matches. Germline V gene lookup returns CDR1 SGHKS and CDR2 YYEKEE (reference sequence). CDR3 in DNA: TGTGCCAGCAGCTATAGACAGGGTAGCGGGGGTGGGGAAGAGACCCAGTACTTC. This sequence encodes CASSYRQGSGGGEETQYF.

This chain connects TRBV27 to TRBJ1-2, with D tentatively TRBD1 (5 bases). The CDR3 contains 16 residues. Germline CDR1 MNHEY, CDR2 SMNVEV (reference sequence). V was trimmed by 8 bases and J by 4 bases, leaving 23 bases between them. The CDR3 sequence: CASGSTVGLLSYGYTF. The CDR3 bases are TGTGCCAGCGGATCGACGGTGGGACTGCTCAGCTATGGCTACACCTTC.

The table lists this clone with a count of one. The V call is TRBV15, the J call TRBJ2-5; TRBD1 is a possible D gene (5 bases). The CDR3 totals 15 residues. Germline V lookup: CDR1 LNHNV, CDR2 YYDKDF (reference sequence). The V end was cut by 0 bases, the J end by 2 bases, with 10 bases between. The CDR3 loop reads CATSRENTGQETQYF. DNA of the CDR3: TGTGCCACCAGCAGAGAAAATACAGGACAAGAGACCCAGTACTTC.

The V call is TRBV7-2, the J call TRBJ1-2; D unresolved. Trimming cost V 1 base and J 4 bases, with 16 bases left between them. The germline V gene has CDR1 SGHTA and CDR2 FQGNSA. This CDR3 is built from 16 residues. CDR3 residues: CASSLGGGSAVYGYTF. The CDR3 DNA reads TGTGCCAGCAGCTTAGGAGGAGGGAGTGCCGTCTATGGCTACACCTTC.

The chain is built from TRBV7-8 and TRBJ2-7, with D possibly matching TRBD2 (6 bases). Germline V gene sequence: CDR1 SGHVS, CDR2 FQNEAQ. This CDR3 spans 14 amino acids. V lost 1 base, J lost 6 bases, and 13 bases lay in between. CDR3 in amino acids: CASSLVTSPFEQYF. CDR3 coding DNA: TGTGCCAGCAGCTTAGTTACTAGCCCCTTCGAGCAGTACTTC.

The chain employs TRBV28 and TRBJ2-5; D gene uncertain. Germline V gives CDR1 MDHEN, CDR2 SYDVKM. Trimming stripped 4 bases from V and 0 bases from J, with 6 bases between. The CDR3 is 13 amino acids. The CDR3 sequence: CASSSAYQETQYF. The CDR3 DNA sequence: TGTGCCAGCAGTTCCGCGTACCAAGAGACCCAGTACTTC. Supplemented by reference TRBV28 and TRBJ2-5, the full variable domain reads DVKVTQSSRYLVKRTGEKVFLECVQDMDHENMFWYRQDPGLGLRLIYFSYDVKMKEKGDIPEGYSVSREKKERFSLILESASTNQTSMYLCASSSAYQETQYFGPGTRLLVL.

The CDR3 sequence is CASRSGQGDRNTIYF. DNA for the CDR3: TGTGCCAGCAGGAGCGGACAGGGGGACCGAAACACCATATATTTT. The chain couples TRBV6-1 to TRBJ1-3; 10 bases align to TRBD1. The CDR3 has 15 residues. Germline CDR1 reads MNHNS; CDR2 reads SASEGT. With V trimmed by 6 bases and J by 5 bases, 7 bases remained unmatched.

The chain combines TRBV7-9 with TRBJ1-2, with 8 bases aligning to TRBD1. Germline V gives CDR1 SEHNR, CDR2 FQNEAQ (reference sequence). This CDR3 comprises 15 residues. The ends lost 4 bases at V and 2 bases at J; junction bases unmatched: 6. The CDR3: CASSWGQATNYGYTF. The CDR3, as DNA: TGTGCCAGCAGCTGGGGACAGGCGACAAACTATGGCTACACCTTC.

The chain has TRBV9 and TRBJ2-7; possible D gene TRBD1, 7 bases. Looked up from germline, CDR1 is SGDLS and CDR2 is YYNGEE. This CDR3 spans 15 amino acids. V lost 4 bases and J 4 bases, leaving 18 bases between the germline ends. The CDR3 sequence is CASSIAGQTIYEQYF. The DNA of the CDR3 is TGTGCCAGCAGCATCGCGGGACAGACCATTTACGAGCAGTACTTC. Combining the CDR3 with reference TRBV9 and TRBJ2-7 gives the whole variable domain DSGVTQTPKHLITATGQRVTLRCSPRSGDLSVYWYQQSLDQGLQFLIQYYNGEERAKGNILERFSAQQFPDLHSELNLSSLELGDSALYFCASSIAGQTIYEQYFGPGTRLTVT.

The chain carries TRBV6-1 and TRBJ2-5; TRBD2 aligns across 9 bases. V shed 0 bases and J 5 bases; nucleotides not matched to a gene: 4. The CDR3 runs 15 residues. CDR1 is MNHNS and CDR2 is SASEGT in the germline V gene. CDR3 in amino acids: CASSEAAGGQETQYF. As DNA, the CDR3 is TGTGCCAGCAGTGAAGCGGCGGGGGGGCAGGAGACCCAGTACTTC.

The chain recombines TRBV19 with TRBJ1-5, with unresolved D. CDR3 length: 15 residues. Germline loops: CDR1 LNHDA, CDR2 SQIVND (reference sequence). V dropped 0 bases and J dropped 3 bases, with 9 bases sitting between them. The CDR3 DNA follows: TGTGCCAGTAGTATAGATAGGCGGTTCAATCAGCCCCAGCATTTT. Translation: CASSIDRRFNQPQHF.

The V and J genes are TRBV5-1 and TRBJ1-2, with 9 bases fitting TRBD1. Trimming took 4 bases from V and 8 from J; bases not matched to a gene: 18. This CDR3 region has 17 residues. Per germline, CDR1 SGHRS and CDR2 YFSETQ. The CDR3: CASSLNTNTGGQRGYTF. CDR3 nucleotides: TGCGCCAGCAGCCTCAACACCAATACAGGGGGCCAGAGGGGCTACACCTTC.

The chain employs TRBV7-2 and TRBJ2-3, with 9 bases that match TRBD2. This CDR3 contains 16 residues. V lost 3 bases to trimming and J lost 6 bases; unmatched junction nucleotides: 10. Germline-derived CDR1 and CDR2 are SGHTA and FQGNSA. The chain's CDR3 is CASSFYSGGAPDTQYF. In DNA form, the CDR3 reads TGTGCCAGCAGCTTTTATAGCGGGGGAGCCCCCGATACGCAGTATTTT.